The rows below give T cell receptor beta chains drawn from one sample of a study of T-cell memory formation after mild COVID-19. Each CDR3 protein is one row after TCRdb ran MiXCR on the 5' RACE reads. The sample shows more than 250,000 distinct CDR3 sequences, over 15% of them seen only once. The material sequenced was PBMCs or a T cell subset sorted from them (not recorded which). These receptor sequences come from a man in his late teens or twenties who had mild COVID-19 (a few samples of this study predate the infection). Cell type and time point are not known. CDR3s include the opening cysteine and the closing phenylalanine or tryptophan. D genes are given only for firm matches. The size field is filled for only some rows; it gives once, few, many or a size class.

DNA | CDR3 | J | D | V | size
TGTGCCAGCAGCTCAGCGCGGACCGACCTTCGGGCTGAAGCTTTCTTT | CASSSARTDLRAEAFF | TRBJ1-1 | NA | TRBV7-9 | NA
TGCGCCAGCAGCTTGGAAGGGGGCGAGACCCAGTACTTC | CASSLEGGETQYF | TRBJ2-5 | TRBD1 | TRBV5-1 | many
TGTGCCAGCAGCCAAGATTGGGACAGGGAGAACGAGCAGTACTTC | CASSQDWDRENEQYF | TRBJ2-7 | TRBD1 | TRBV4-2 | NA
TGCAGCGTTGAAGCCAGCTACAATGAGCAGTTCTTC | CSVEASYNEQFF | TRBJ2-1 | NA | TRBV29-1 | NA
TGCGCCAGCAGCCAAGCGGGGGGGACAGTCTTGGAAAAACTGTTTTTT | CASSQAGGTVLEKLFF | TRBJ1-4 | TRBD1 | TRBV4-1 | NA
TGCGCCAGCAGCTTCACCGGGGACCGGGACGAGCAGTACTTC | CASSFTGDRDEQYF | TRBJ2-7 | NA | TRBV5-1 | few
TGTGCCAGCAGCCGAGTGGGGGACAGCTCCTACGAGCAGTACTTC | CASSRVGDSSYEQYF | TRBJ2-7 | TRBD1 | TRBV7-9 | NA
TGTGCCAGCAGCGGACTAGGGCCGGAGACCCAGTACTTC | CASSGLGPETQYF | TRBJ2-5 | NA | TRBV9 | few
TGCGCCAGCAGCCAAGATAACAGAGGGGAAAAACTGTTTTTT | CASSQDNRGEKLFF | TRBJ1-4 | NA | TRBV4-3 | once
TGTGCCAGCTGCCCCATAACGGGTGAGACCCAGTACTTC | CASCPITGETQYF | TRBJ2-5 | NA | TRBV28 | many
TGCGCCAGCAACAACAGGGATTCCTACGAGCAGTACTTC | CASNNRDSYEQYF | TRBJ2-7 | NA | TRBV10-2 | once
TGTGCCAGCAAGACGGGACGGACCTATGGCTACACCTTC | CASKTGRTYGYTF | TRBJ1-2 | NA | TRBV27 | once
TGCAGTGCTAGGTGGCAGAGGACAGGCTTTAGGAACATTCAGTACTTC | CSARWQRTGFRNIQYF | TRBJ2-4 | TRBD1 | TRBV20-1 | few
TGCAGTGCTAGCTCAGGTTACACAGATACGCAGTATTTT | CSASSGYTDTQYF | TRBJ2-3 | NA | TRBV20-1 | NA
TGTGCCAGCAGCTCCCGGGGGGGCAATGGGGACAATGAGCAGTTCTTC | CASSSRGGNGDNEQFF | TRBJ2-1 | TRBD2 | TRBV7-3 | NA
TGCGCCAGTAATCGGGACCCCAGCTCCTACAATGAGCAGTTCTTC | CASNRDPSSYNEQFF | TRBJ2-1 | NA | TRBV5-1 | few
TGCGCCAGCAGCTCATCGGACAGGGGCAGGGGTGAGCAGTTCTTC | CASSSSDRGRGEQFF | TRBJ2-1 | TRBD1 | TRBV5-1 | few
TGTGCCAGCAGCTTAGAAGGCATGGGGAATGAGCAGTTCTTC | CASSLEGMGNEQFF | TRBJ2-1 | NA | TRBV7-9 | many
TGCGCCAGCAGCTTGGGACTAGTGCTGAACACTGAAGCTTTCTTT | CASSLGLVLNTEAFF | TRBJ1-1 | NA | TRBV5-1 | many
TGTGCCAGCAGCGAGGGGGGGGACATTCAGTACTTC | CASSEGGDIQYF | TRBJ2-4 | NA | TRBV5-4 | NA
TGTGCCAGCAGCCAAGGATTGGGGGCTACCTACTATGGCTACACCTTC | CASSQGLGATYYGYTF | TRBJ1-2 | NA | TRBV4-2 | NA
TGCAGCGGGGGGACAGGGAATGAGCAGTTCTTC | CSGGTGNEQFF | TRBJ2-1 | TRBD1 | TRBV29-1 | NA
TGTGCCAGCAGTGTAGCACGAGGGGGAACAGATACGCAGTATTTT | CASSVARGGTDTQYF | TRBJ2-3 | NA | TRBV6-5 | few
TGTGCCAGCAGTTCGACGGAAGAGACCCAGTACTTC | CASSSTEETQYF | TRBJ2-5 | NA | TRBV6-2/TRBV6-3 | NA
TGTGCCAGCAGCCATGACCGTGACTATGGCTACACCTTC | CASSHDRDYGYTF | TRBJ1-2 | NA | TRBV12-3/TRBV12-4 | NA
TGCGCCAGCACCATGACAGTTGGGGGATTTGGCGGGGAGCTGTATTTT | CASTMTVGGFGGELYF | TRBJ2-2 | NA | TRBV5-1 | NA
TGTGCCAGCACCCCAGGGGACAGGGGCGATGGCTACACCTTC | CASTPGDRGDGYTF | TRBJ1-2 | TRBD1 | TRBV12-3/TRBV12-4 | NA